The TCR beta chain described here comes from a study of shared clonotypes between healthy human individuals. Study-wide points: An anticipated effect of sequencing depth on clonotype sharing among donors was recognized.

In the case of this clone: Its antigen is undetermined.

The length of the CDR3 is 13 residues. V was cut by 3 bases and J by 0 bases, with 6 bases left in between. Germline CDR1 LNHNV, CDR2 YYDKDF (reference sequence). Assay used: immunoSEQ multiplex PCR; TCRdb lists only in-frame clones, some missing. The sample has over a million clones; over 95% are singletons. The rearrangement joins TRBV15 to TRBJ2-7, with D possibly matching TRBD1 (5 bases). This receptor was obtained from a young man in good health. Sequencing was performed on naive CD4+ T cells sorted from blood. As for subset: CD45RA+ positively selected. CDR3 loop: CATSRTVSYEQYF. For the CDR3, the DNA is TGTGCCACCAGCAGGACAGTCTCCTACGAGCAGTACTTC. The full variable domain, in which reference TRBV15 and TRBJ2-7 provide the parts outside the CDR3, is DAMVIQNPRYQVTQFGKPVTLSCSQTLNHNVMYWYQQKSSQAPKLLFHYYDKDFNNEADTPDNFQSRRPNTSFCFLDIRSPGLGDTAMYLCATSRTVSYEQYFGPGTRLTVT.